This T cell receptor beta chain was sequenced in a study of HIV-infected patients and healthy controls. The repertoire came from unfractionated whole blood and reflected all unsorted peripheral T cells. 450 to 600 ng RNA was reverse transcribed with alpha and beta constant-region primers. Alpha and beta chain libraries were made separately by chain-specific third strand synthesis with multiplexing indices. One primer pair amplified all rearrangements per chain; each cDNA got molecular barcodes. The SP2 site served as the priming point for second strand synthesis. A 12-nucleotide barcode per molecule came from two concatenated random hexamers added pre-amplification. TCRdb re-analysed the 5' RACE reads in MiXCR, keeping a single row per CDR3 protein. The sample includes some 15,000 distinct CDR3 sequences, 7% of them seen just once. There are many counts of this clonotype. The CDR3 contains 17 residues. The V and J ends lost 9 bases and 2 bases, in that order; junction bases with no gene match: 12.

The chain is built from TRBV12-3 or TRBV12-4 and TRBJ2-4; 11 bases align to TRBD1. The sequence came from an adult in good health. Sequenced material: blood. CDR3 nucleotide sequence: TGTGCCAGTACCGGGACAGGGGGTTGGGGAACCAAAAACATTCAGTACTTC. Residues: CASTGTGGWGTKNIQYF.